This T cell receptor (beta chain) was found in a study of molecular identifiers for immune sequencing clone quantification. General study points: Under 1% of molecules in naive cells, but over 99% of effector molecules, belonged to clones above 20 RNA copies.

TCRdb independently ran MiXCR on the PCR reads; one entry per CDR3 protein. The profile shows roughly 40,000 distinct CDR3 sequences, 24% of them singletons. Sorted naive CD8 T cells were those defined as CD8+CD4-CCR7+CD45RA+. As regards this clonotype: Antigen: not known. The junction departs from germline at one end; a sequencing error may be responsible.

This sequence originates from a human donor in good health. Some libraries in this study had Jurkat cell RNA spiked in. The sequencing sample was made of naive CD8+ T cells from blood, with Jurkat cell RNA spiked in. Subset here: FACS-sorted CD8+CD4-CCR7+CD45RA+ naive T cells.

In nucleotides, the CDR3 is TGTGCCAACAGTTATGGGGGGAGTCCTACCTACAATGAGCAGTTCTTC. Translation: CANSYGGSPTYNEQFF. The chain couples TRBV6-2 or TRBV6-3 to TRBJ2-1; tentative D call: TRBD2 (6 bases). The CDR3 runs to 16 residues. Germline assignment: CDR1 MNHEY and CDR2 SVGEGT.